This TCR beta chain was identified during a study of OX40 agonist ivuxolimab in advanced cancers. Study information: Patients got intravenous ivuxolimab at 0.01 to 10 mg/kg every 2 weeks. Study-level results: On average, CD8+ T cells showed a greater number of expanded clones than CD4+.

Trimming took 1 base from V and 3 from J; bases not matched to a gene: 3. Germline V gene lookup returns CDR1 MNHEY and CDR2 SMNVEV (reference sequence). The CDR3 extends over 15 amino acids. About this clone: The antigen is undetermined.

Generated by immunoSEQ multiplex PCR, the TCRdb table keeps only in-frame clones and is missing some. Here the sample spans tens of thousands of clones, around 93% being singletons. The specimen was CD4+ or CD8+ T cells sorted from blood, collected in a trial of the OX40 agonist ivuxolimab. V and J are TRBV27 and TRBJ2-7; 10 positions match TRBD2. The origin of this receptor is an adult with an advanced solid tumor such as melanoma, head and neck, liver or kidney cancer. The CDR3: CASSLFRTSGYEQYF. The CDR3 bases are TGTGCCAGCAGTTTATTTAGGACTAGCGGCTACGAGCAGTACTTC.